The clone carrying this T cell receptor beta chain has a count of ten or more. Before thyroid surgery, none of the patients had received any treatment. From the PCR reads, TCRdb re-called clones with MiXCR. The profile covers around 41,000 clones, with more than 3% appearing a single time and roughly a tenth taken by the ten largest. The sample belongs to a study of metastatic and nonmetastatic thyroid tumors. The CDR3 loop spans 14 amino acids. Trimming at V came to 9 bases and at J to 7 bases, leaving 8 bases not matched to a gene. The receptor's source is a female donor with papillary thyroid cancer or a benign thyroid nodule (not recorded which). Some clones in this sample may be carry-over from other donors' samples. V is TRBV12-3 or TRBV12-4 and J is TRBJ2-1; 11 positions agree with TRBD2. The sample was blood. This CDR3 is CASTRLAGFNEQFF. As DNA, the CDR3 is TGTGCCAGTACCCGACTAGCGGGATTTAATGAGCAGTTCTTC.